This T cell receptor beta chain was identified during a study of blood T cell repertoires in COVID-19. Study-level information: Acute-phase and convalescent COVID-19 samples originated in the United States, Italy and Spain.

This clone was recorded once. CDR3 length: 14 residues. V lost 0 bases and J lost 3, with 8 bases in between. Germline V lookup: CDR1 KGHSH, CDR2 LQKENI. Profiled with immunoSEQ multiplex PCR; TCRdb holds only in-frame clones, not every one. The sample lists some 120,000 clones, more than 75% occurring once. Input material: peripheral blood. This clonotype was obtained from a woman in her 50s who had recovered from COVID-19. V usage is TRBV18 and J usage is TRBJ2-5; D ambiguous. The CDR3 region has the DNA TGTGCCAGCTCACCACCGGCCAGTAAAGAGACCCAGTACTTC. Translation gives CASSPPASKETQYF.